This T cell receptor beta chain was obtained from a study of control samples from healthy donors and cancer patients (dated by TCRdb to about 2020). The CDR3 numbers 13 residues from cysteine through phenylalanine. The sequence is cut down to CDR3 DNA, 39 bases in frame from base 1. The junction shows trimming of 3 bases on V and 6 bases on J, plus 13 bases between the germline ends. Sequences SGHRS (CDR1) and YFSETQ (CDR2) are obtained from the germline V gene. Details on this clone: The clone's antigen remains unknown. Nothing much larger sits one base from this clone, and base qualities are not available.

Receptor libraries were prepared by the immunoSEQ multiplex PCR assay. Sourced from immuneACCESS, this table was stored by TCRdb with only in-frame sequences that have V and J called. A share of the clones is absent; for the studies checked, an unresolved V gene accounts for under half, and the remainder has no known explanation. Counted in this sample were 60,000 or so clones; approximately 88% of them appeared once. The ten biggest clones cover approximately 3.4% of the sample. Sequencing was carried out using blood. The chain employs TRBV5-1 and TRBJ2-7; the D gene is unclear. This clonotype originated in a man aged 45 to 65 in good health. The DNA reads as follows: TGCGCCAGCAGCTCACCCTCCTTAATCGAGCAGTACTTC. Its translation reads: CASSSPSLIEQYF.